This record concerns one T cell receptor beta chain sequence. These data originate in a study of blood T cell repertoires in COVID-19. Across the study: Acute and convalescent COVID-19 specimens originated in the United States, Italy and Spain.

Per the original data handling: The assay estimated nucleated cells by amplifying reference gene primers. Sequenced by immunoSEQ multiplex PCR; TCRdb stores in-frame clones only, minus some. The V and J calls and clone size come from that table; D and trimming were worked out from the DNA. The sample consists of 200,000 to 250,000 clones, roughly 83% of them appearing once. From germline, CDR1 is SGHTS and CDR2 YDEGEE. This CDR3 is 14 amino acids long. Trimming left V 3 bases short and J 0 bases short, with 8 bases between. V and J are TRBV5-8 and TRBJ2-3; possibly TRBD1 for D (5 bases). This receptor was identified in a woman aged 65 to 85 with active or convalescent COVID-19. The sample was peripheral blood. The CDR3 sequence is CASSYRFSTDTQYF. As DNA, the CDR3 is TGTGCCAGCAGCTACAGGTTTAGCACAGATACGCAGTATTTT.